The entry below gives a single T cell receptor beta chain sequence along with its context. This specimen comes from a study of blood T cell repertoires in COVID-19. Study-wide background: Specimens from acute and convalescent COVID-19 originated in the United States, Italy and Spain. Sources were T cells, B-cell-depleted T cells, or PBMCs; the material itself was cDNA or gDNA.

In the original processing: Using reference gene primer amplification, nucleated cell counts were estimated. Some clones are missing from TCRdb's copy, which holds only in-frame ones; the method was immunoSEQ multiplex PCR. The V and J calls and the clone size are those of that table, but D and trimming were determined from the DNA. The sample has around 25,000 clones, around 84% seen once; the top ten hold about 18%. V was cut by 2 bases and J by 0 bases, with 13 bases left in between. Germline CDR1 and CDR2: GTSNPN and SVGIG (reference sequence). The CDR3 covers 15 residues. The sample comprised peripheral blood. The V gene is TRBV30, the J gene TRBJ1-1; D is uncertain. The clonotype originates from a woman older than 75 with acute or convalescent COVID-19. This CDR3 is CAWSPGVSMNTEAFF. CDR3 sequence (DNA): TGTGCCTGGAGTCCCGGGGTTTCTATGAACACTGAAGCTTTCTTT.